A selection of T cell receptor beta chains follows, all from one sample in a study of identical twins. TCRdb called the 5' RACE reads again in MiXCR, with one record for every CDR3 protein. The repertoire has some 500,000 distinct CDR3 sequences, around an eighth of them found once; the top ten carry about 0.97%. This sample was shared with a second study, whose subject was yellow fever vaccine responses in identical twins.

The sequencing sample was made of CD4+ T cells sorted from blood. The receptors derive from a woman aged 18-29 years in good health. The CDR3 runs from the conserved cysteine through the conserved F or W. Fields, in order: D gene, clone size, J gene, V gene, CDR3 DNA, CDR3 protein. D genes are given only for firm matches. Clone size is stated in some rows and not others, as once, few, many or a class when expanded.

TRBD1 . TRBJ1-5 TRBV5-5 TGTGCCAGCAGCGGTGGACAGGGAAAACAGCCCCAGCATTTT CASSGGQGKQPQHF
. many TRBJ2-4 TRBV12-3/TRBV12-4 TGTGCCAGCAGCTACCAGACAGTAGCCAAAAACATTCAGTACTTC CASSYQTVAKNIQYF
. . TRBJ2-5 TRBV20-1 TGCAGTGCTATTCCAACGGACCAAGAGACCCAGTACTTC CSAIPTDQETQYF
TRBD2 . TRBJ2-5 TRBV5-1 TGCGCCAGCAGCTCAGGAGGGACTACCACCCTCACCTCCCACCAAGAGACCCAGTACTTC CASSSGGTTTLTSHQETQYF
. few TRBJ2-5 TRBV29-1 TGCAGCGTCCGGTGGGGGGAAGAGACCCAGTACTTC CSVRWGEETQYF
. few TRBJ2-3 TRBV29-1 TGCAGCGCCATAATGGGAGATACGCAGTATTTT CSAIMGDTQYF
. . TRBJ1-2 TRBV11-1 TGTGCCAGCAGCTTAGGGGCGGGGCCGGACGATGGCTACACCTTC CASSLGAGPDDGYTF
TRBD2 . TRBJ2-4 TRBV2 TGTGCCAGCAGTCTAGCGGGCCAAGCCAAAAACATTCAGTACTTC CASSLAGQAKNIQYF
. few TRBJ1-5 TRBV20-1 TGCAGTGCTAGTTGGGGGGCTAATCAGCCCCAGCATTTT CSASWGANQPQHF
. . TRBJ2-1 TRBV4-1 TGCGCCAGCAGCCAAGGGGGGGCGGGAGCCTTCAGTGAGCAGTTCTTC CASSQGGAGAFSEQFF
TRBD2 many TRBJ2-7 TRBV6-2/TRBV6-3 TGTGCCAGCAGCTTTTTAGCGGGGACCTCCTACGAGCAGTACTTC CASSFLAGTSYEQYF
. . TRBJ2-1 TRBV12-3/TRBV12-4 TGTGCCAGCAGTTTTAGGGCTAGCGATCCGGATTACAATGAGCAGTTCTTC CASSFRASDPDYNEQFF
. . TRBJ2-3 TRBV20-1 TGCAGTGCTAGTTTGTGGCCAGCCGCAGATACGCAGTATTTT CSASLWPAADTQYF
TRBD2 few TRBJ2-4 TRBV28 TGTGCCAGCCAGACTAGCAACATTCAGTACTTC CASQTSNIQYF
TRBD1 . TRBJ2-3 TRBV5-1 TGCGCCAGCAGCTTAGGCGGGACAGGGGGCCAGTTTACGCAGTATTTT CASSLGGTGGQFTQYF
TRBD1 . TRBJ2-7 TRBV9 TGTGCCAGCAGCCCAACAGGGGCGGGTTACTACGAGCAGTACTTC CASSPTGAGYYEQYF
. . TRBJ1-5 TRBV19 TGTGCCAGTAGTTCATACTTCAATCAGCCCCAGCATTTT CASSSYFNQPQHF
TRBD2 . TRBJ2-1 TRBV2 TGTGCCAGCAGTGAAGGGGGACTAGCGGTTAATGAGCAGTTCTTC CASSEGGLAVNEQFF
. many TRBJ2-1 TRBV24-1 TGTGCCACCAGTGATTTGGTCAATGAGCAGTTCTTC CATSDLVNEQFF
. . TRBJ2-3 TRBV12-3/TRBV12-4 TGTGCCAGCAGTTTAGGGGAGGGACAGAGCACATATACGCAGTATTTT CASSLGEGQSTYTQYF
TRBD1 . TRBJ2-7 TRBV27 TGTGCCAGCAGTTTTCGGCCGGGACAGGGCTACGAGCAGTACTTC CASSFRPGQGYEQYF
TRBD2 few TRBJ2-3 TRBV5-1 TGCGCCAGCAGCCAGGTAGCGGGGGCCTCCACAGATACGCAGTATTTT CASSQVAGASTDTQYF
TRBD1 . TRBJ2-1 TRBV4-1 TGCGCCAGCAGCCAAGACGGGGACAGTTTCGTCTCCTACAATGAGCAGTTCTTC CASSQDGDSFVSYNEQFF
. . TRBJ2-3 TRBV24-1 TGTGCCACCAGTGTGGGCGGAAGCGGCACAGATACGCAGTATTTT CATSVGGSGTDTQYF
. many TRBJ1-2 TRBV12-3/TRBV12-4 TGTGCCAGCAGTATAGGGACCGAGCGAGGGGGCTACACCTTC CASSIGTERGGYTF
. few TRBJ1-6 TRBV28 TGTGCCAGCAGTAACCGACAGGCTCGAAATAATTCACCCCTCCACTTT CASSNRQARNNSPLHF
. . TRBJ2-5 TRBV13 TGTGCCAGCAGCAGAAAGGGACCAGGGTCGTACCAAGAGACCCAGTACTTC CASSRKGPGSYQETQYF